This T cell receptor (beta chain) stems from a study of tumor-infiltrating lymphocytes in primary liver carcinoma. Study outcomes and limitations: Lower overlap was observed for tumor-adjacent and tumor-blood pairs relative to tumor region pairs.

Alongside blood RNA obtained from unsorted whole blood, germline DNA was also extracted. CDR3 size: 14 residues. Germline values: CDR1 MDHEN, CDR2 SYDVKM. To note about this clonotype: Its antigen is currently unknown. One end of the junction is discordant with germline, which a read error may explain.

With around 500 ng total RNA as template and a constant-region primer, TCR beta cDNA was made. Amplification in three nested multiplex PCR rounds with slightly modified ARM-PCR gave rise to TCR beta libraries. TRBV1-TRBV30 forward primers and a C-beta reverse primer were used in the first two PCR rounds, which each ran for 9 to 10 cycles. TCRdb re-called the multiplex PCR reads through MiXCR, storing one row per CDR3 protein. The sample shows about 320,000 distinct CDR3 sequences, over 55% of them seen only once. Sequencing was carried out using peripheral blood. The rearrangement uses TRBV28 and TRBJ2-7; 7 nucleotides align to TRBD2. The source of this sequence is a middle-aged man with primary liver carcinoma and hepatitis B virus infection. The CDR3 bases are TGTGCCAGCAGACCGACTAGCCGGCGGGACGAGCGGTACTTC. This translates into CASRPTSRRDERYF.